The clone carrying this TCR beta chain was detected only once. The data were taken from a study of blood T cell repertoires in COVID-19. Some clones are missing from TCRdb's copy, which holds only in-frame ones; the method was immunoSEQ multiplex PCR. This table holds approximately 170,000 clones, around four fifths found once. The V end was cut by 3 bases, the J end by 4 bases, with 15 bases between. This CDR3 has 15 amino acids. Germline-derived CDR1 and CDR2 are LGHDT and YNNKEL (reference sequence). The genes are TRBV3-1 (or the pseudogene TRBV3-2) and TRBJ1-1; TRBD1 might be the D (6 bases). This clonotype originated in a woman aged 45-60 years who had recovered from COVID-19. The sample consisted of PBMCs or T cells enriched from blood (not recorded which). The CDR3 region is CASSHLLGRGTEAFF. Here the CDR3 DNA reads TGTGCCAGCAGCCACCTATTGGGCAGGGGCACTGAAGCTTTCTTT.